A single sample is the source of the 6 T cell receptor beta chains below, sequenced in a study of blood T cell repertoires in COVID-19. Sequencing was performed with immunoSEQ multiplex PCR; in TCRdb, only in-frame clones are kept and a portion is missing. Of about 280,000 clones in the sample, roughly 85% were seen once. The sample was peripheral blood. These receptors were taken from a woman aged 50 to 65 who had recovered from COVID-19.

CDR3 protein: CAINPGTLSLGELFF. The CDR3 DNA sequence: TGTGCCATCAACCCCGGGACTCTATCTCTGGGGGAGCTGTTTTTT. The V and J genes are TRBV10-3 and TRBJ2-2; possible D gene TRBD2, 6 bases. In germline, CDR1 is ENHRY, CDR2 SYGVKD. The CDR3 runs 15 residues. The germline V and J ends were trimmed by 7 bases and 8 bases, with 20 bases remaining between them.

The chain links TRBV29-1 to TRBJ2-7, with 8 bases fitting TRBD2. CDR3 length: 16 residues. CDR1 is SQVTM, CDR2 ANQGSEA, per germline. The ends lost 1 base at V and 7 bases at J; junction bases unmatched: 15. The chain's CDR3 is CSVEGLGGARGGEQYF. The CDR3 nucleotides read TGCAGCGTTGAAGGGTTAGGAGGGGCCCGCGGGGGGGAGCAGTACTTC.

The CDR3 bases are TGTGCCAGCAGCCTGGACAGGGTGGGGAACACTGAAGCTTTCTTT. Its protein is CASSLDRVGNTEAFF. The chain recombines TRBV7-3 with TRBJ1-1; TRBD1 matches 8 bases. J was trimmed by 1 base and V by 5 bases; bases with no gene match: 6. The CDR3 consists of 15 residues. Germline CDR1 reads SGHTA; CDR2 reads FQGTGA.

The CDR3 bases are TGTGCCAGCAGCCAAGATTGGACAGGTCCTGGAAACACCATATATTTT. Residues: CASSQDWTGPGNTIYF. This sequence joins TRBV4-2 and TRBJ1-3; 7 bases are a match to TRBD1. The CDR3 covers 16 residues. The V gene's germline CDR1 is LGHNA and CDR2 YNFKEQ. J lost 2 bases, V lost 0 bases, and 4 bases had no gene match.

V is TRBV6-5 and J is TRBJ1-2, with TRBD1 matching 7 bases. Looked up from germline, CDR1 is MNHEY and CDR2 is SVGAGI. The ends lost 2 bases at V and 4 bases at J; junction bases unmatched: 7. The CDR3 consists of 15 residues. The CDR3 bases are TGTGCCAGCAGTTACGAGGGGGGACAGACCTATGGCTACACCTTC. Translated: CASSYEGGQTYGYTF.

The rearrangement joins TRBV11-2 to TRBJ2-7; D perhaps matches TRBD1 (6 bases). The CDR3 runs to 14 residues. Germline CDR1 reads SGHAT; CDR2 reads FQNNGV. With 2 bases removed from V and 3 bases from J, the gap between germline ends came to 11 bases. CDR3 amino acids: CASSLIGGSYEQYF. The CDR3, as DNA: TGTGCCAGCAGCTTAATTGGGGGCAGCTACGAGCAGTACTTC.